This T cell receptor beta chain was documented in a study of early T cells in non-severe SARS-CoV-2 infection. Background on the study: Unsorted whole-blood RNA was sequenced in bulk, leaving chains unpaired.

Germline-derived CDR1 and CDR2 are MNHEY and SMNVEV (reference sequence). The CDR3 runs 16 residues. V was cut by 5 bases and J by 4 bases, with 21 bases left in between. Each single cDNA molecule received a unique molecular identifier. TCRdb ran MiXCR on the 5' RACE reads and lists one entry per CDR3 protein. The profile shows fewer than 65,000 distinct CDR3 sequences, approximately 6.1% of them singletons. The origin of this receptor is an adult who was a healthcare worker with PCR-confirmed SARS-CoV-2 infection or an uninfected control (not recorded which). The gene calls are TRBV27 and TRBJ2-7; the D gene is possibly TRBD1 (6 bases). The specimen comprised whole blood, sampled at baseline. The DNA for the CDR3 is TGTGCCAGCAGTACCTTGGACAGCAGACGCTTTTACGAGCAGTACTTC. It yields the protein CASSTLDSRRFYEQYF.